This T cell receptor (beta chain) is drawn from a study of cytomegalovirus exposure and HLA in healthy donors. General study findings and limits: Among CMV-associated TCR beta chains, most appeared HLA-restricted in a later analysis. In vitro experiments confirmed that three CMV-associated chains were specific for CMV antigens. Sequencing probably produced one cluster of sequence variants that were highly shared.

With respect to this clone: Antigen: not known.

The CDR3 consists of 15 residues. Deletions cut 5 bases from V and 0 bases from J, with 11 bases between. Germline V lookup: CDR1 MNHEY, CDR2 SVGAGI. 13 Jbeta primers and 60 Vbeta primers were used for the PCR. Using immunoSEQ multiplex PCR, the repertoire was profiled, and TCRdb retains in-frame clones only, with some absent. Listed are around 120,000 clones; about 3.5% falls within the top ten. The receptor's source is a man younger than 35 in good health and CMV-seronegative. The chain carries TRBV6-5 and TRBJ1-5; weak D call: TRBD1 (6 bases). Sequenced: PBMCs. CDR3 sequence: CASSRQAYSNQPQHF. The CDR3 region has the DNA TGTGCCAGCAGTCGACAGGCTTATAGCAATCAGCCCCAGCATTTT.